This TCR beta chain was recorded in a study of T cell responses to AZD1222 COVID-19 vaccine (dated by TCRdb to the early 2020s). Broadly, across the study: AZD1222 recipients given second doses at about 4 weeks or at about 12 weeks were pooled, since spike-specific TCR depth and breadth were not found to differ between the two schedules. Trial participants were enrolled into age subgroups of 18-55, 56-69 and 70-plus years, which contained roughly 140, 27 and 60 TCR-sequenced participants, respectively. A total of 233 trial participants underwent TCR sequencing, of whom 200 to 220 had received two doses of AZD1222 and about 26 had received two doses of the MenACWY control vaccine. The paper's findings and limits, for the study overall: Because no day 14 peak-response samples were available, the repertoires could be characterized only after the peak T cell response. Spike-specific TCR breadth and depth rose significantly after two AZD1222 doses compared with day 0 and with MenACWY recipients. CD4 TCRs associated with the vaccine covered the entire spike protein, and the dominant responses were in regions 160-218 and 743-854. In the small 56-69-year group, the increase in depth fell short of significance, most likely because of low power. Participants were mostly white British and included more females than males, and it was suggested by the authors that clonal diversity may have been underestimated. Nearly half of unique spike-specific TCRs reportedly recognized epitopes outside regions mutated in the B.1.351 and B.1.1.7 variants. Conclusions about previously exposed vaccinees are limited, since just a handful of AZD1222 recipients were seropositive for SARS-CoV-2 at baseline.

This clone was observed once. Its antigen remains undetermined. No quality values exist for individual bases; no much larger clone is one base distant. The CDR3 regions of human TCRbeta chains were subjected to immunosequencing. Per the original workflow: Repertoire TCRs were matched against a reference library of SARS-CoV-2-specific TCRs generated with the MIRA antigen-specificity platform. Breadth was defined as the fraction of unique TCRs that were SARS-CoV-2-associated, and depth was defined as the fraction of total T cells that were SARS-CoV-2-associated. Each spike-specific TCR was assigned to its reactive spike region and to a CD4 or CD8 class using the MIRA data. Log10-transformed breadth and depth values were compared by one-way ANOVA with Sidak's multiple comparisons tests. This immuneACCESS table, as held by TCRdb, lists in-frame sequences with V and J called but not all clones. Of the missing ones, under half trace to an unresolved V gene in checked studies; the others have no known cause. The D gene and trimming were derived from the DNA, and the V and J assignments and clone size from that table. The sample data list around 110,000 clones, and roughly 93% of these were observed just once. The top ten constitute 1.5% to 2% of the sample.

The time point label, read with the paper, signifies: baseline before first vaccination. Vaccinee samples were obtained from the UK trials COV001 and COV002, which included a single-blind randomized controlled phase 2/3 trial of AZD1222 (ChAdOx1 nCoV-19) in healthy adults. For TCRbeta chain sequencing, PBMC samples from trial participants were taken at day 0 and at day 28 after the second dose. The receptor comes from an adult in good health. Source: peripheral blood, taken on day 0 of AZD1222 vaccination.

The sequenced DNA is TGTGCCAGCAGTACATTACCCCCGGCGGACACTGAAGCTTTCTTT. This translates into CASSTLPPADTEAFF. The chain is encoded by TRBV6-2 or TRBV6-3 joined to TRBJ1-1, with the D segment identity uncertain. In the germline V gene, CDR1 corresponds to MNHEY and CDR2 to SVGEGT. Between the V and J ends, shortened by 5 bases and 3 bases respectively, the junction contains 16 bases. Including cysteine and phenylalanine, the CDR3 has 15 amino acids. The only DNA kept is the CDR3, 45 bases in frame from the first base.